The 5 T cell receptor beta chains presented below share a single source sample, sequenced in a study of regulatory dendritic cells for organ transplantation. Here immunoSEQ multiplex PCR was the method, and the copy in TCRdb shows in-frame clones only, minus some. This sample has about 38,000 clones, with around nine tenths found just once. The sequencing sample was made of naive CD8+ T cells from blood. Subset given: CD45RA+ naive T cells. These receptors were taken from a human donor in good health.

The rearrangement uses TRBV28 and TRBJ2-7; D is possibly TRBD1 (5 bases). The CDR3 sequence is 14 residues long. CDR1 is MDHEN, CDR2 SYDVKM, per germline. The V end was cut by 2 bases, the J end by 0 bases, with 8 bases between. This chain's CDR3 is CASSLGALSYEQYF. CDR3 DNA sequence: TGTGCCAGCAGTTTAGGGGCCCTCTCCTACGAGCAGTACTTC.

The chain has TRBV9 and TRBJ1-6; D not resolved. Germline V gene lookup returns CDR1 SGDLS and CDR2 YYNGEE. Trimming took 0 bases from V and 10 from J, leaving 8 bases between them. The CDR3 extends over 13 amino acids. CDR3 in amino acids: CASSVGGESPLHF. CDR3 DNA sequence: TGTGCCAGCAGCGTAGGCGGGGAATCACCCCTCCACTTT.

The chain links TRBV5-6 to TRBJ2-2; D is ambiguous. This CDR3 spans 14 amino acids. Germline CDR1 reads SGHDT; CDR2 reads YYEEEE. Trimming removed 0 bases at V and 4 bases at J, with 7 bases between. The CDR3 nucleotides are TGTGCCAGCAGCTTGGACGTATTCACCGGGGAGCTGTTTTTT. Translation gives CASSLDVFTGELFF.

In this sample, this clone turned up once. This CDR3 is CASLATSGRADEQYF. The CDR3 DNA reads TGTGCCAGCCTTGCGACTAGCGGGAGGGCTGACGAGCAGTACTTC. The chain links TRBV2 to TRBJ2-7, with TRBD2 identical over 14 bases. The junction had 8 bases not matched to a gene; V was cut back by 8 bases and J by 5 bases. There are 15 residues in the CDR3. CDR1 and CDR2 (germline): SNHLY, FYNNEI.

This clone was counted only a few times. The chain carries TRBV2 and TRBJ1-6; 8 bases align to TRBD1. The CDR3 is 17 residues long. With 6 bases clipped from V and 2 bases from J, the junction kept 9 bases outside the gene matches. The germline CDR1 and CDR2 sequences are SNHLY and FYNNEI. DNA of the CDR3: TGTGCCAGCAGCCCCCGCGGACAGGGCGCCTATAATTCACCCCTCCACTTT. Translated, it gives CASSPRGQGAYNSPLHF.